The clone carrying this TCR beta chain was seen many times. The antigen remains undetermined. This sample was taken from a study of neurological immune-mediated disorders. General study points: HTLV-1-associated myelopathy had the most TCR clonal expansion, while multiple sclerosis had the least, a level that fell below healthy controls.

TCRdb independently ran MiXCR on the 5' RACE reads; one entry per CDR3 protein. The sample contains around 48,000 distinct CDR3 sequences, under 13% of which appear only once. The CDR3 has 14 amino acids. Looked up from germline, CDR1 is SGHRS and CDR2 is YFSETQ. V was clipped by 1 base and J by 2 bases, with 9 bases between them. The TCR comes from a woman in her thirties or forties with HTLV-1-associated myelopathy (HAM/TSP). The sample taken for sequencing was PBMCs. The chain links TRBV5-1 to TRBJ2-5, with D perhaps TRBD1 (5 bases). In nucleotides, the CDR3 is TGCGCCAGCAGCTTGATGACAGTACAAGAGACCCAGTACTTC. The encoded protein is CASSLMTVQETQYF.